Each of the 3 T cell receptor beta chains below was sequenced from the same sample in a study of blood T cell repertoires in COVID-19. The assay was immunoSEQ multiplex PCR, and TCRdb's table has in-frame clones only and misses some. Among hundreds of thousands of clones, around 90% were seen once, and the ten largest hold less than 3.5%. The sample consisted of peripheral blood. The receptor set was obtained from a human donor in a cohort sampled during active COVID-19.

In this sample, this clone turned up once. Other DNA sequences in the same sample also yield this CDR3. The CDR3 DNA sequence: TGCGCCAGCAGCCTGGACAATTCTGGAAACACCATATATTTT. It is translated as CASSLDNSGNTIYF. This chain connects TRBV5-1 to TRBJ1-3; tentatively, D is TRBD1 (5 bases). The length of the CDR3 is 14 residues. Germline lookup yields CDR1 SGHRS and CDR2 YFSETQ. The germline V and J ends were trimmed by 4 bases and 1 base, with 9 bases remaining between them.

The V gene is TRBV19, the J gene TRBJ1-5; 11 nucleotides line up with TRBD1. The germline CDR1 and CDR2 sequences are LNHDA and SQIVND (reference sequence). J lost 5 bases, V lost 5 bases, and 8 bases had no gene match. This CDR3 contains 16 residues. This CDR3 reads CASSPRDRGWDQPQHF. The CDR3 bases are TGTGCCAGTAGTCCCCGGGACAGGGGGTGGGATCAGCCCCAGCATTTT. Looking up the rest from reference TRBV19 and TRBJ1-5 gives the full variable domain: DGGITQSPKYLFRKEGQNVTLSCEQNLNHDAMYWYRQDPGQGLRLIYYSQIVNDFQKGDIAEGYSVSREKKESFPLTVTSAQKNPTAFYLCASSPRDRGWDQPQHFGDGTRLSIL.

The gene calls are TRBV5-4 and TRBJ2-1, with D perhaps matching TRBD1 (8 bases). Trimming pared 4 bases from V and 12 bases from J, leaving 26 bases between. The CDR3 contains 16 residues. From germline, CDR1 is SGHNT and CDR2 YYREEE (reference sequence). CDR3 bases: TGTGCCAGCAGCCCGGACAGGGAGGGATCGGTAAGCGTGCAGTTCTTC. Its translation is CASSPDREGSVSVQFF.